This is a list of T cell receptor beta chains from one sample in a study of Graves' ophthalmopathy and Graves' hyperthyroidism. TCRdb re-called the multiplex PCR reads through MiXCR, storing one row per CDR3 protein. The table includes 400,000 or so distinct CDR3 sequences, approximately 18% detected once. The sample comprised peripheral blood. The receptor set was obtained from an adult woman with stable Graves' hyperthyroidism. The conserved cysteine and the conserved F or W are not part of the CDR3 here. Fields, in order: V gene, CDR3 length, J gene, CDR3 protein.

>TRBV7-2|12|TRBJ2-5
ASSPDSGVETQY
>TRBV15|12|TRBJ1-1
ATSRDRRNTEAF
>TRBV27|15|TRBJ2-7
ASSREGGRANSYEQY
>TRBV5-1|13|TRBJ1-1
ASSWEGGMNTEAF
>TRBV12-5|12|TRBJ2-6
ASVRGSGANVLT
>TRBV18|13|TRBJ1-5
ASSPSAAGNQPQH
>TRBV7-2|11|TRBJ2-2
ASSLFTDGELF
>TRBV12-3/TRBV12-4|10|TRBJ1-5
ASRIQNQPQH
>TRBV5-6|13|TRBJ1-5
ASSFKGSSNQPQH
>TRBV3-1|13|TRBJ1-1
ASSHDTVQGAEAF
>TRBV28|11|TRBJ1-2
ATFQADSYGYT
>TRBV7-2|14|TRBJ1-2
ASSYDRGISNYGYT
>TRBV28|9|TRBJ1-1
ASTVNTEAF
>TRBV12-5|11|TRBJ1-5
ASGLGLNQPQH
>TRBV20-1|11|TRBJ2-7
SADIQDPYEQY
>TRBV6-1|13|TRBJ2-7
ASRSPAVDHYDQY
>TRBV28|12|TRBJ1-1
ASTKWTMNTEAF
>TRBV27|13|TRBJ2-5
ASSPLAGAGETQY
>TRBV10-3|11|TRBJ1-5
AICRDRDQPQH
>TRBV20-1|11|TRBJ1-2
SATPGGGDGYT
>TRBV7-2|12|TRBJ2-7
ASSSGQGADEQH
>TRBV12-3/TRBV12-4|12|TRBJ2-7
ASSFGRGTPEQY
>TRBV3-1|13|TRBJ2-7
ASSQGGAGSYEQY
>TRBV20-1|10|TRBJ2-7
SATLQGYEQY
>TRBV29-1|13|TRBJ2-5
SVGDYEQGPETQY
>TRBV4-3|10|TRBJ1-2
ASSQDFSGYT
>TRBV19|13|TRBJ2-2
ASSIDHGDNGELF
>TRBV14|11|TRBJ2-7
ASSQLSGGEQY
>TRBV11-2|13|TRBJ2-7
ASSLEGTGFYEQY
>TRBV20-1|15|TRBJ2-2
SARGSSGSPNTGELF
>TRBV6-1|13|TRBJ2-4
ASSGALGDGDIQY
>TRBV9|13|TRBJ1-2
ASSVTGGSAYGYT
>TRBV28|14|TRBJ2-2
ASRHKGLYRTGELF
>TRBV12-5|12|TRBJ2-7
ASGPGTGFIEQY
>TRBV29-1|10|TRBJ2-5
SFRDLNLPLY
>TRBV10-3|12|TRBJ2-7
AISGASGSYEQY
>TRBV3-1|14|TRBJ2-6
ASSRRQGTGANVLT
>TRBV25-1|11|TRBJ1-2
ASRASAGRDYT
>TRBV28|15|TRBJ2-7
ASSFSHKGGGGYEQY
>TRBV28|17|TRBJ2-4
ASSLDRPGRAVFGNIQY
>TRBV24-1|16|TRBJ2-2
ATSDFNVGQGASGELF
>TRBV30|10|TRBJ1-2
ALSTTNYGYT
>TRBV12-3/TRBV12-4|12|TRBJ1-5
ASSRQGNNQPQH
>TRBV6-2/TRBV6-3|13|TRBJ2-7
ASTDGLAGNYEQY
>TRBV7-8|16|TRBJ2-7
ASGLAGDLIFGSNEQY
>TRBV19|19|TRBJ1-5
ASSIRATRGTGEYSNQPQH
>TRBV19|11|TRBJ1-1
ASSRGLNTEAF
>TRBV2|12|TRBJ1-1
ASGPRQEGTEAF
>TRBV4-1|13|TRBJ2-7
ASSQAGTSGYEQY
>TRBV20-1|11|TRBJ1-2
SARPGPRGGYT
>TRBV20-1|10|TRBJ2-7
SAREGAFEQY
>TRBV12-3/TRBV12-4|14|TRBJ2-4
ASKLAGAGSKNIQY
>TRBV12-3/TRBV12-4|11|TRBJ1-1
ASSPELNTEAF
>TRBV18|12|TRBJ1-1
ASSPDRKNTEAF
>TRBV7-3|12|TRBJ2-2
ASSSDSYTGELF
>TRBV6-5|11|TRBJ1-2
ASSSRTKDGYT
>TRBV3-1|13|TRBJ2-7
ASSQERSAVNEQY
>TRBV28|13|TRBJ1-1
ASSLGITGNTEAF
>TRBV2|12|TRBJ2-7
ASSVQGALYEQY